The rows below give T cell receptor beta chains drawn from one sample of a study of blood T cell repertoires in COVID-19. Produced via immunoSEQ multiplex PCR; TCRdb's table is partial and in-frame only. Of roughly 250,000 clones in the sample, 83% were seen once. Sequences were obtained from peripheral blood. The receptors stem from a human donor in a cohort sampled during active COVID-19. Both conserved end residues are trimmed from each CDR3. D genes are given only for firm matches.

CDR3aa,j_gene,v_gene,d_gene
ASSDRQGKETQY,TRBJ2-5,TRBV10-1,TRBD1
ASSSFEHRGEKLF,TRBJ1-4,TRBV6-5,.
ASSPTRRQSIYGYT,TRBJ1-2,TRBV25-1,.
ASSLILRTGELF,TRBJ2-2,TRBV7-2,.
ASSLATGGSVGYT,TRBJ1-2,TRBV5-1,TRBD1
ASKGVSGANVLT,TRBJ2-6,TRBV2,.
ASSSYRDKDTEAF,TRBJ1-1,TRBV6-5,.
ASSQDKERGHIGTGELF,TRBJ2-2,TRBV4-1,TRBD1
ASSLAGEIDTQY,TRBJ2-3,TRBV3-1/TRBV3-2,TRBD2
ASREADRSSGNTIY,TRBJ1-3,TRBV4-2,.
ASSPNPSGSGTGELF,TRBJ2-2,TRBV18,TRBD2
ASSYGTSGGYEQY,TRBJ2-7,TRBV6-5,TRBD2
ASSWTGGNTEAF,TRBJ1-1,TRBV5-6,TRBD1
ASSGQGARFGEQY,TRBJ2-7,TRBV28,TRBD1
ASSFPGGGQPQH,TRBJ1-5,TRBV5-6,TRBD1
ASSGPMRAGDEQF,TRBJ2-1,TRBV2,TRBD2
ASSPLGPGDYEQY,TRBJ2-7,TRBV18,.
ASSILTGAYEQY,TRBJ2-7,TRBV19,.
ASSLRSGSVETQY,TRBJ2-5,TRBV5-5,TRBD2
ASSQAPSGTSPF,TRBJ2-1,TRBV3-1/TRBV3-2,TRBD2
ASSLGGGQGVETQY,TRBJ2-5,TRBV5-1,TRBD1
ASSSMGRSPTGQF,TRBJ2-1,TRBV3-1/TRBV3-2,.
ASSPSPSGANVLT,TRBJ2-6,TRBV5-4,.
ASSYSSLNSYEQY,TRBJ2-7,TRBV19,.
ASSPGQGADTQY,TRBJ2-3,TRBV5-1,TRBD1
ASSQVGRGRSYEQY,TRBJ2-7,TRBV14,.
AISESPGDRSPLH,TRBJ1-6,TRBV10-3,.
ASSLPSYNEQF,TRBJ2-1,TRBV7-9,.
ASSVEQGNSPLH,TRBJ1-6,TRBV9,TRBD1
AIKNGGQGNTEAF,TRBJ1-1,TRBV10-3,TRBD1
ASGLGYRGRTEAF,TRBJ1-1,TRBV12-5,TRBD1
ASSLGSGTGNTIY,TRBJ1-3,TRBV5-1,.
ASSPQQVGEQF,TRBJ2-1,TRBV18,.
ASTLAGSSSTDTQY,TRBJ2-3,TRBV5-1,.
ASRSSYGSITQY,TRBJ2-3,TRBV28,.
AWSPSFGGPDVGYT,TRBJ1-2,TRBV30,.
ASSPGTSGETQY,TRBJ2-5,TRBV27,.
ASSQGEDYGYT,TRBJ1-2,TRBV5-4,.
ASRKGAGELF,TRBJ2-2,TRBV19,.
ASSFNPGTGAYEQY,TRBJ2-7,TRBV5-1,TRBD1
ASSPPTTGQQETQY,TRBJ2-5,TRBV18,TRBD1
ATSDPSMHEQY,TRBJ2-7,TRBV24-1,.
ASSDRGSEAF,TRBJ1-1,TRBV25-1,TRBD1
ASSAGFNQPQH,TRBJ1-5,TRBV7-2,.
ASSPLSGTGLYGYT,TRBJ1-2,TRBV13,TRBD1
AWSSESGGFSYEQY,TRBJ2-7,TRBV30,TRBD2
ASSLLSSYEQY,TRBJ2-7,TRBV5-5,.
AWSITRQSAF,TRBJ1-1,TRBV30,.
ASRGAGGPNEQY,TRBJ2-7,TRBV5-1,TRBD2